Below are 23 T cell receptor beta chains sequenced from a single sample in a study of tumor and adjacent non-tumor tissue in lung cancer. No cell sorting was done before RNA was extracted from the tissue. A modified ARM-PCR protocol with three rounds of nested PCR amplified TCRbeta. TCRdb reprocessed the multiplex PCR reads with MiXCR, giving one entry per CDR3 protein. The repertoire holds about 200,000 distinct CDR3 sequences, with 71% as singletons. Sequencing used lung tumor tissue. These receptors were obtained from a man aged 60 to 69 with non-small cell lung cancer.

As for this clonotype: Sequence at one end of the junction differs from germline and may be a read error. This rearrangement joins TRBV29-1 to TRBJ2-5, with 7 bases that match TRBD2. This CDR3 has 13 amino acids. Germline V CDR1 and CDR2: SQVTM, ANQGSEA. The CDR3 region is CNVGMAGEETQYF. The CDR3 bases are TGCAACGTTGGAATGGCGGGGGAAGAGACCCAGTACTTC.

The chain has TRBV12-3 or TRBV12-4 and TRBJ2-7; no reliable D call. This CDR3 region has 14 residues. The germline V and J ends were trimmed by 6 bases and 7 bases, with 19 bases remaining between them. CDR3 DNA: TGTGCCAGCAGCCTAGGGAATTCCGTTGGGGAGCAGTACTTC. Its protein is CASSLGNSVGEQYF.

With regard to this clonotype: This may be a read error, as it is one base from a much larger clone. The rearrangement joins TRBV6-1 to TRBJ1-4, with D perhaps matching TRBD1 (6 bases). This CDR3 has 15 residues. Germline CDR1 and CDR2: MNHNS and SASEGT. CDR3 sequence (DNA): TGTGCCAGCGGTGAAAACGCAGGGGCTAATGAAAAACTGTTTTTT. Protein sequence: CASGENAGANEKLFF.

Worth noting for this clonotype: A much larger clone lies a single base off, so this may be a read error. J is TRBJ1-2 and V is TRBV4-2; tentative D call: TRBD1 (6 bases). The CDR3 sequence is 16 residues long. Germline-derived CDR1 and CDR2 are LGHNA and YNFKEQ. The CDR3 spells CAGSQNTGRGDYGYTF. CDR3 DNA: TGTGCCGGCAGCCAAAACACAGGGCGGGGGGACTATGGCTACACCTTC.

V gene TRBV6-5 combines with J gene TRBJ2-5, with D possibly being TRBD1 (6 bases). The CDR3 length is 15 residues. V gave up 6 bases and J gave up 4 bases, with 18 bases separating them. In germline, CDR1 is MNHEY, CDR2 SVGAGI. The CDR3 nucleotides are TGTGCCAGCAGCACTATTAGACAGGTTCGAGAGACCCAGTACTTC. This gives the protein CASSTIRQVRETQYF.

This clonotype was observed many times. The V call is TRBV4-3, the J call TRBJ2-7, with 12 bases matching TRBD1. With 0 bases clipped from V and 5 bases from J, the junction kept 8 bases outside the gene matches. This CDR3 is built from 17 residues. Germline values: CDR1 LGHNA, CDR2 YSLEER. DNA for the CDR3: TGCGCCAGCAGCCAAGAGTTGGGACAGGGGGCGGCCCACGAGCAGTACTTC. Its translation is CASSQELGQGAAHEQYF.

Concerning this clonotype: A much larger clone sits a single nucleotide away, making a read error possible. J is TRBJ2-3 and V is TRBV29-1, with D possibly TRBD2 on 6 matching bases. The CDR3 consists of 13 residues. Trimming pared 7 bases from V and 2 bases from J, leaving 13 bases between. Germline V gives CDR1 SQVTM, CDR2 ANQGSEA. The CDR3 reads CSAVSGTTDTQYF. As DNA, the CDR3 is TGCAGCGCTGTTAGCGGAACCACAGATACGCAGTATTTT.

As regards this clonotype: One junction end does not reproduce the germline sequence, and a read error may be involved. The chain combines TRBV6-6 with TRBJ1-3; 7 bases agree with TRBD1. The germline V gene encodes CDR1 MNHNY and CDR2 SVGAGI (reference sequence). This CDR3 is 14 amino acids long. The CDR3 coding sequence is TGTACCAGTGATGGGACAGCCTCTGGAAACACCATATATTTT. Protein: CTSDGTASGNTIYF.

This clonotype was seen a single time. The conserved phenylalanine or tryptophan is not found at the CDR3 terminus, so this likely reflects a read error. The chain couples TRBV30 to TRBJ1-1, with D perhaps matching TRBD1 (6 bases). CDR1 GTSNPN and CDR2 SVGIG come from the germline V gene (reference sequence). The CDR3 covers 15 residues. CDR3 in DNA: TGTGCCTGGAGTGATCCCGGGACACGGAACGCTGAAGCTTTCTCT. It is translated as CAWSDPGTRNAEAFS.

In regard to this clonotype: Given a much more abundant clone one base away, this may be a read error. The rearrangement uses TRBV20-1 and TRBJ1-4; 9 bases match TRBD1. Germline V gene lookup returns CDR1 DFQATT and CDR2 SNEGSKA (reference sequence). The CDR3 is made up of 15 amino acids. With 5 bases clipped from V and 5 bases from J, the junction kept 9 bases outside the gene matches. As DNA, the CDR3 is TGCAGTGCTGGACAGCAGGGGACAGGGAATGAAAAACTGTTTTTT. This sequence encodes CSAGQQGTGNEKLFF.

On this clonotype itself: A read error may produce the germline difference seen at one junction end. V usage is TRBV12-3 or TRBV12-4 and J usage is TRBJ2-1; D unclear. This CDR3 is built from 13 residues. Here the CDR3 reads CASSIDPYNEQFF. CDR3 sequence (DNA): TGTGCCAGCAGTATCGACCCGTACAATGAACAGTTCTTC.

V gene TRBV12-3 or TRBV12-4 combines with J gene TRBJ1-1; perhaps TRBD1 as D (5 bases). The CDR3 is made up of 13 amino acids. Between the trimmed V and J ends, which lost 7 bases and 5 bases, there was a span of 14 bases. CDR3 in amino acids: CASNFQGQTEAFF. The CDR3 nucleotides read TGTGCCAGCAACTTTCAGGGTCAAACTGAAGCTTTCTTT.

This clonotype was found many times. The chain couples TRBV6-8 to TRBJ2-7, with D hard to call. This CDR3 spans 15 amino acids. Trimming cost V 6 bases and J 2 bases, with 17 bases left between them. CDR1 MNHGY and CDR2 SAAAGT come from the germline V gene. CDR3 region: CASRESGDNTYEQYF. The CDR3 nucleotides are TGTGCCAGCAGGGAGAGTGGAGACAACACCTACGAGCAGTACTTC.

The rearrangement joins TRBV12-3 or TRBV12-4 to TRBJ1-5; no clear D gene. Trimming left V 3 bases short and J 6 bases short, with 12 bases between. CDR3 length: 14 residues. The CDR3 reads CASSFSQDSQPQHF. The CDR3 nucleotides are TGTGCCAGCAGTTTTAGTCAGGATAGTCAGCCCCAGCATTTT.

Details on this clonotype: The conserved closing phenylalanine or tryptophan is absent in this CDR3, likely reflecting a read error. The gene calls are TRBV4-2 and TRBJ2-7, with 9 bases that match TRBD2. CDR3 length: 19 amino acids. Germline V CDR1 and CDR2: LGHNA, YNFKEQ. CDR3 sequence reads: CVSSQDRHPTSGWTYEQYL. For the CDR3, the DNA is TGTGTCAGCAGCCAAGACCGGCACCCCACTAGCGGGTGGACCTACGAGCAGTACTTA.

V and J are TRBV20-1 and TRBJ2-7, with 9 bases aligning to TRBD2. Looked up from germline, CDR1 is DFQATT and CDR2 is SNEGSKA (reference sequence). Trimming removed 6 bases from V and 0 bases from J; junction bases left unmatched: 9. The CDR3 is made up of 15 amino acids. The CDR3 coding sequence is TGCAGTGCATTGCCCAGGACTAGCGCCTCCTACGAGCAGTACTTC. It is translated as CSALPRTSASYEQYF.

About this clonotype: The germline gene is not matched at one end of the junction; a read error may be the cause. V and J are TRBV20-1 and TRBJ1-6; 7 bases match TRBD1. Germline CDR1 and CDR2: DFQATT and SNEGSKA (reference sequence). The CDR3 is 15 amino acids. DNA for the CDR3: TGCAGTGCTATCTCCGGGACAGCTTATACTTCACCCCTCAACTTT. Protein sequence: CSAISGTAYTSPLNF.

Points on this clonotype: A single base separates this from a much larger clone, so it may be a read error. This chain uses TRBV6-6 with TRBJ2-2, with D possibly TRBD1 on 5 matching bases. CDR1 and CDR2 (germline): MNHNY, SVGAGI (reference sequence). V gave up 6 bases and J gave up 12 bases, with 14 bases separating them. This CDR3 contains 12 residues. CDR3 in DNA: TGTGCCAGCAGATACGGGCAGGGTCAGCTGTTTTTT. It is translated as CASRYGQGQLFF.

Regarding this clonotype: The junction departs from germline at one end; a sequencing error may be responsible. V is TRBV11-3 and J is TRBJ1-3; D remains ambiguous. The CDR3 totals 13 residues. CDR1 and CDR2 from the germline V gene are SGHNT and YENEEA. This chain's CDR3 is CASILSFAHTIYF. The CDR3 nucleotides are TGTGCCAGCATCTTATCATTTGCCCACACCATATATTTT.

J is TRBJ2-1 and V is TRBV11-2, with TRBD2 matching over 11 bases. The better agreement between TRBJ2-7 and the DNA end casts doubt on the J call. The CDR3 has 17 residues. Germline-derived CDR1 and CDR2 are SGHAT and FQNNGV. The CDR3 spells CASIFFGTSGTYNEQYF. CDR3 nucleotide sequence: TGTGCCAGCATCTTCTTCGGGACTAGCGGAACTTACAATGAGCAGTACTTC.

This chain uses TRBV30 with TRBJ2-5; no definite D call. From germline, CDR1 is GTSNPN and CDR2 SVGIG (reference sequence). V lost 4 bases and J 10 bases, leaving 16 bases between the germline ends. The CDR3 has 12 residues. CDR3 sequence reads: CAWTPHRGDQYF. The CDR3 DNA reads TGTGCCTGGACCCCACACCGTGGTGACCAGTACTTC.

This clonotype was detected once. This chain connects TRBV20-1 to TRBJ1-3, with D possibly being TRBD1 (6 bases). CDR1 and CDR2 (germline): DFQATT, SNEGSKA (reference sequence). The V end was cut by 7 bases, the J end by 3 bases, with 16 bases between. The CDR3 runs to 14 residues. Here the CDR3 DNA reads TGCAGTGTTAGCGGCGGGGGACATGGAAACACCATATATTTT. Translation: CSVSGGGHGNTIYF.

In this sample, this clonotype turned up many times. The V gene is TRBV29-1, the J gene TRBJ1-1, with D possibly matching TRBD1 (5 bases). The germline V gene encodes CDR1 SQVTM and CDR2 ANQGSEA. Trimming removed 8 bases from V and 5 bases from J, with 18 bases in between. This CDR3 contains 13 residues. The CDR3 loop reads CSLAAGSGTEAFF. CDR3 DNA sequence: TGCAGCTTGGCTGCAGGGTCGGGGACTGAAGCTTTCTTT.